This TCR beta chain was documented in a study of identical twins. From the 5' RACE reads, TCRdb called clonotypes with MiXCR, one entry per CDR3 protein. The sample consists of 150,000 or so distinct CDR3 sequences, approximately 3.5% of them appearing once. This clonotype was seen only a few times. The antigen is not known. Study results and limitations: Researchers reported excess low generation probability among twin-shared out-of-frame alpha sequences.

Per the germline V gene, CDR1 is MDHEN and CDR2 is SYDVKM. The CDR3 contains 16 residues. Losses at the gene ends were 7 bases for V and 11 bases for J; bases not matched to a gene: 17. The TCR originated in a man younger than 30 in good health. The rearrangement uses TRBV28 and TRBJ1-5; 10 nucleotides line up with TRBD1. The sequencing sample was made of memory T cells sorted from blood. The CDR3 sequence: CASIPPLGQGRKAQHF. CDR3 nucleotides: TGTGCCAGCATCCCCCCCCTGGGACAGGGGAGGAAGGCCCAGCATTTT.